A single T cell receptor (beta chain) is shown here with its context. Its antigen remains undetermined. No much larger clone is present one base from it, and per-base qualities are unavailable. These data belong to a study of T-cell reconstitution after alpha-beta-depleted transplantation in children (dated by TCRdb to 2015 to 2016). Some background on the complete study: Using TCR repertoire profiling, the study followed T-cell immune reconstitution in a quantitative way in children after TCRalphabeta/CD19-depleted allogeneic hematopoietic cell transplantation. Points the paper makes about the study in general: The apparently early alphabetaT-cell count recovery about two months after transplant was reportedly dependent on only several hundred rapidly expanded clones derived from non-depleted graft cells. Over the following months the frequencies of hyperexpanded clones went down, and after one year T-cell counts and TCRbeta diversity were mostly credited to newly produced T cells. In some patients, high TCRbeta diversity at day 60 was attributed to recipient T cells and intrathymic progenitors that had survived conditioning.

Preparation of the library involved PCR. Instrument on record: Illumina HiSeq 2500. To normalize quantification of the TCRbeta repertoire, the TCR libraries were built with molecular barcoding that relied on unique molecular identifiers. The raw public data were reprocessed by TCRdb itself: fastp quality trimming at Q25, MiXCR clonotype calling, in-frame beta chains only. CDR3 protein duplicates are merged, each entry listing the most common genes and DNA. The sample profile shows 250,000 to 300,000 distinct CDR3 sequences; about 7.3% of them were found once. The leading ten clones occupy approximately 9% of the sample. This specimen's treatment or condition label, per the study, means: allogeneic hematopoietic cell transplantation with graft depleted of TCRalphabeta T cells and CD19 B cells. The transplant recipients were children given TCRalphabeta/CD19-depleted allogeneic hematopoietic cell grafts.

The clonotype originates from a female patient between 2 and 15 years old who had a stem cell transplant for Fanconi anemia, so the T cells may come from the graft donor. This specimen consisted of peripheral blood, obtained 360 days after TCRalphabeta/CD19-depleted stem cell transplant.

For the CDR3, the sequence is CATHRTSGIADTQYF. The nucleotides read TGTGCCACCCACAGGACTAGCGGGATCGCAGATACGCAGTATTTT. The chain couples TRBV28 to TRBJ2-3, with 12 bases aligning to TRBD2. Unmatched junction bases come to 9, with V trimmed by 10 bases and J by 4 bases. The CDR3 spans 15 residues, from the cysteine through the phenylalanine. This entry keeps only the CDR3 DNA: 45 bases, framed from base 1. For CDR1 and CDR2, the germline V gene lists MDHEN and SYDVKM.